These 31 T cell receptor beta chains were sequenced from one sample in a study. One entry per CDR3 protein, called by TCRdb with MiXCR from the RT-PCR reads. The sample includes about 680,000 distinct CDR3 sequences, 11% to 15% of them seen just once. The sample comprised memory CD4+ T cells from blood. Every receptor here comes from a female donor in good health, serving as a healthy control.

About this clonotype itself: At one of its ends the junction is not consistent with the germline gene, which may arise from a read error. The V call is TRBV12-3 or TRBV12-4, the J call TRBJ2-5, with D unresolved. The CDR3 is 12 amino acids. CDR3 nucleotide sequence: TGTGCCAGCAGTCCCCTTCAAGAGAGCCAGTACTTC. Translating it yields CASSPLQESQYF.

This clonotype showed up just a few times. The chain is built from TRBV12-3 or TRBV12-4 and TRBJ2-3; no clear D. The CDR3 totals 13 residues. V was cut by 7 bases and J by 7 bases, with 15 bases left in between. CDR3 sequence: CASTLNDRYTQYF. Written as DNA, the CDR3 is TGTGCCAGCACCCTAAATGATCGGTATACGCAGTATTTT.

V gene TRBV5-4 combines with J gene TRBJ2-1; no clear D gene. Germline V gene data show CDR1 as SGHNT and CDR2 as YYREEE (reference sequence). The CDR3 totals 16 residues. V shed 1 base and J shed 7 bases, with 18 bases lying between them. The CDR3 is CASSLYGVAGPNEQFF. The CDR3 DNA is TGTGCCAGCAGCTTGTATGGGGTCGCCGGGCCGAATGAGCAGTTCTTC.

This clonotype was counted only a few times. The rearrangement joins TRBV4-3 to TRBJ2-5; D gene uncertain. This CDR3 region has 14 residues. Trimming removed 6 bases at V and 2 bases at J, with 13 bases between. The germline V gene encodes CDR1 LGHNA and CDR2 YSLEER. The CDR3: CASSPEQTQETQYF. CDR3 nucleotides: TGCGCCAGCAGTCCAGAACAGACTCAAGAGACCCAGTACTTC.

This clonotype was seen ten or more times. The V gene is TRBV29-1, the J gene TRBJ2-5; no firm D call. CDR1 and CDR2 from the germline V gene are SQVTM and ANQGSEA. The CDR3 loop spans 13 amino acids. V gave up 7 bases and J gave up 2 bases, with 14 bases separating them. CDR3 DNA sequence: TGCAGCGGGATCCCGGGCGGACAAGAGACCCAGTACTTC. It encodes CSGIPGGQETQYF.

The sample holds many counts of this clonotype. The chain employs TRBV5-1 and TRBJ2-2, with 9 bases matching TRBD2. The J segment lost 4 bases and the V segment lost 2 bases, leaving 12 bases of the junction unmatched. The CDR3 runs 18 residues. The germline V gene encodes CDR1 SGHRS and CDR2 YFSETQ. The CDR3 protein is CASSFLAGTAIFTGELFF. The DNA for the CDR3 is TGCGCCAGCAGCTTTCTAGCGGGAACAGCGATTTTCACCGGGGAGCTGTTTTTT.

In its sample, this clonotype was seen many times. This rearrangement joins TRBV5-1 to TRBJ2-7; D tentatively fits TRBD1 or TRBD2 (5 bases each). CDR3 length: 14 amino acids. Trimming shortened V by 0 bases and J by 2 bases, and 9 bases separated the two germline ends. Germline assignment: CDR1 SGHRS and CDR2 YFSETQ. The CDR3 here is CASSLEGPTYEQYF. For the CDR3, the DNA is TGCGCCAGCAGCTTGGAGGGACCGACCTACGAGCAGTACTTC.

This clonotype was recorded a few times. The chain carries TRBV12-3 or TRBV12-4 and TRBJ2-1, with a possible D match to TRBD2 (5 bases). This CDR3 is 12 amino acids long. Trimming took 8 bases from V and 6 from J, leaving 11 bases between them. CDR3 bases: TGTGCCAGCGGGAGAGATCGCAATGAGCAGTTCTTC. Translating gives CASGRDRNEQFF.

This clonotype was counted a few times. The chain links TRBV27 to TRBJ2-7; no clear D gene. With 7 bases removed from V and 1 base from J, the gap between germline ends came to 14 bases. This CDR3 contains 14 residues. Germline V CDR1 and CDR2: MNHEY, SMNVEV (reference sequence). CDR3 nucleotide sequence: TGTGCCAGCAAAATCCAGGACGGATCCTACGAGCAGTACTTC. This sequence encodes CASKIQDGSYEQYF.

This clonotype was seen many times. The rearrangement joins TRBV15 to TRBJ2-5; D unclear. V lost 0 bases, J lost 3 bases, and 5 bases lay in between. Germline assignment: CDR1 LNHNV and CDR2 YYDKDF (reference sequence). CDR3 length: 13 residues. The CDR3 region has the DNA TGTGCCACCAGCAGAGATCATAAAGAGACCCAGTACTTC. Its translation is CATSRDHKETQYF.

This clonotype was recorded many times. DNA for the CDR3: TGTGCCAGCAGTCCCTTTGGGACAGGGCAAGAGACCCAGTACTTC. It translates to CASSPFGTGQETQYF. This chain links TRBV6-2 or TRBV6-3 with TRBJ2-5, with 9 bases aligning to TRBD1. Germline values: CDR1 MNHEY, CDR2 SVGEGT. The trim removed 5 bases at V and 2 bases at J, leaving 6 bases unmatched. CDR3 length: 15 amino acids.

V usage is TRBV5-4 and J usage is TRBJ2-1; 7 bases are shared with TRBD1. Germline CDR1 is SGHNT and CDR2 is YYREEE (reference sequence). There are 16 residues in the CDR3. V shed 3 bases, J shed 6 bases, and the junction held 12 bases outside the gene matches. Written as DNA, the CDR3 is TGTGCCAGCAGCTCGACCTCGGGACAGTCCCTCAATGAGCAGTTCTTC. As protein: CASSSTSGQSLNEQFF.

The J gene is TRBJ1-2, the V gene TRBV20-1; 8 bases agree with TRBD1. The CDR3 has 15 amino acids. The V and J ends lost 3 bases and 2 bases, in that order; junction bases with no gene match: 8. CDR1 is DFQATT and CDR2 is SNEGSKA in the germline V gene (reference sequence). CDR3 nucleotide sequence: TGCAGTGCTAGGGCAGGGGGCGCATCCAACTATGGCTACACCTTC. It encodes CSARAGGASNYGYTF.

The chain's CDR3 is CASGQENTDTQYF. The CDR3 bases are TGTGCCAGCGGTCAAGAGAACACAGATACGCAGTATTTT. This chain joins TRBV11-1 and TRBJ2-3; no reliable D call. From germline, CDR1 is SGHAT and CDR2 FQDESV (reference sequence). Trimming shortened V by 8 bases and J by 2 bases, and 11 bases separated the two germline ends. The CDR3 is 13 amino acids.

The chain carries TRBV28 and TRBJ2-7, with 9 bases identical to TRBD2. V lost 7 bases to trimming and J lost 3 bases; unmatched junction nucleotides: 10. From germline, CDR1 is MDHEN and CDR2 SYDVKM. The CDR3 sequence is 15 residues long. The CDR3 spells CASTIQAGGGYEQYF. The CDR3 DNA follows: TGTGCCAGCACCATCCAGGCGGGGGGGGGCTACGAGCAGTACTTC.

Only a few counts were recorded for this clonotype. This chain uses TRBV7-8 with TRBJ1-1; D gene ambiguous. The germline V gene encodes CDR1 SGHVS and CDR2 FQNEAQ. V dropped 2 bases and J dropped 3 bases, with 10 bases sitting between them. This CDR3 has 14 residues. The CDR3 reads CASSLSQWDTEAFF. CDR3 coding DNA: TGTGCCAGCAGCTTATCCCAGTGGGACACTGAAGCTTTCTTT. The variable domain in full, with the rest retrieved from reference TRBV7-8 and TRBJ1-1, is GAGVSQSPRYKVAKRGQDVALRCDPISGHVSLFWYQQALGQGPEFLTYFQNEAQLDKSGLPSDRFFAERPEGSVSTLKIQRTQQEDSAVYLCASSLSQWDTEAFFGQGTRLTVV.

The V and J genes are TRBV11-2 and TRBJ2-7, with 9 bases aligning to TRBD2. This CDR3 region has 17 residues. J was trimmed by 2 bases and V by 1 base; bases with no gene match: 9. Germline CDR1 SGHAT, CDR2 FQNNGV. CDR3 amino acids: CASSLGAGGPQTYEQYF. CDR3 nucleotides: TGTGCCAGCAGCTTAGGAGCGGGAGGCCCCCAAACCTACGAGCAGTACTTC.

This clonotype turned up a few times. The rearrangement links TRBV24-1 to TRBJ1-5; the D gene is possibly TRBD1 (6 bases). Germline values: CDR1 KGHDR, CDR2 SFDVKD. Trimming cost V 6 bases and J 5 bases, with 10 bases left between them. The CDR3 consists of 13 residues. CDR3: CATSYREDQPQHF. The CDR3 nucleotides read TGTGCCACCAGTTACAGGGAGGATCAGCCCCAGCATTTT.

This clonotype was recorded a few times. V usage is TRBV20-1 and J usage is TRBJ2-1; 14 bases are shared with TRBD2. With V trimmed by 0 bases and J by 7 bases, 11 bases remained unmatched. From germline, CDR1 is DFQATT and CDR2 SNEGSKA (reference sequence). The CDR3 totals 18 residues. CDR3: CSAREWPGLAGEKNEQFF. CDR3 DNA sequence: TGCAGTGCTAGAGAATGGCCGGGACTAGCGGGAGAAAAGAATGAGCAGTTCTTC.

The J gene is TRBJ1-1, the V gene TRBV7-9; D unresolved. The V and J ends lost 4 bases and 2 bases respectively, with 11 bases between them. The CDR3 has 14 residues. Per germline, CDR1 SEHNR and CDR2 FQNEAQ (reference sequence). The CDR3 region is CASSSPPVNTEAFF. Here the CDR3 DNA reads TGTGCCAGCAGCTCACCCCCCGTTAACACTGAAGCTTTCTTT.

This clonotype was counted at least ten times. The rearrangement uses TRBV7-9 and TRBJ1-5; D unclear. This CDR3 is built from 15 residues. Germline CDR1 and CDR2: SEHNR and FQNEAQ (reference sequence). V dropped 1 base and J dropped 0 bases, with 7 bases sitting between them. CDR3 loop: CASSLDTYSNQPQHF. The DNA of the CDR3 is TGTGCCAGCAGCTTAGACACCTATAGCAATCAGCCCCAGCATTTT.

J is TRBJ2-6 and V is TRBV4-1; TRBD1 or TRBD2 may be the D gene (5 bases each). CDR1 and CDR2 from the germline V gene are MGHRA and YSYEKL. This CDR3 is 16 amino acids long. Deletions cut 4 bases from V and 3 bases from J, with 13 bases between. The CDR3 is CASSPAGTYGANVLTF. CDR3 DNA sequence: TGCGCCAGCAGCCCAGCCGGGACGTATGGGGCCAACGTCCTGACTTTC.

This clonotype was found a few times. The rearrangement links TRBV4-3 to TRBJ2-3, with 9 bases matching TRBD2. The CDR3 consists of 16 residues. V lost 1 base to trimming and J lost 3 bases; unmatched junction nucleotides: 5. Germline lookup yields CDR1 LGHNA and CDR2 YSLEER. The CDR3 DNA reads TGCGCCAGCAGCCAAGTTAGCGGGAGCTGGACAGATACGCAGTATTTT. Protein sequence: CASSQVSGSWTDTQYF.

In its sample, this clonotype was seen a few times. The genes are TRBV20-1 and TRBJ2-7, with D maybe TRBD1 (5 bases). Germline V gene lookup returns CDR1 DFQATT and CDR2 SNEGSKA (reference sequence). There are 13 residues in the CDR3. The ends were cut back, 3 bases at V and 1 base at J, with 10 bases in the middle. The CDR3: CSASLGPSYEQYF. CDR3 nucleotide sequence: TGCAGTGCTAGTCTGGGGCCTTCCTACGAGCAGTACTTC.

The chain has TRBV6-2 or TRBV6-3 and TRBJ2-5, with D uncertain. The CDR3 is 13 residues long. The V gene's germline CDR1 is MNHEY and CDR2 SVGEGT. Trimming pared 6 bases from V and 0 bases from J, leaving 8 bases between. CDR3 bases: TGTGCCAGCAGCCCCGATTACCAAGAGACCCAGTACTTC. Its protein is CASSPDYQETQYF.

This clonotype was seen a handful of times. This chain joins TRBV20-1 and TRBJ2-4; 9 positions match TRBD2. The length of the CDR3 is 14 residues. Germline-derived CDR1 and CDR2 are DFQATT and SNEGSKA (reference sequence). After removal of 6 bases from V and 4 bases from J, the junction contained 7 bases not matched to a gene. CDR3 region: CSAPWREGKNIQYF. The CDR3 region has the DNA TGCAGTGCACCTTGGCGGGAGGGTAAAAACATTCAGTACTTC.

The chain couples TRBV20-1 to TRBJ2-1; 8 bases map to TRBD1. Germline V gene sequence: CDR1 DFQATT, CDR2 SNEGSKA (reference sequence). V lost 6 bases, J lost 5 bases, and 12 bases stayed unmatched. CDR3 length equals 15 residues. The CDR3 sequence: CSAPGQGRLDNEQFF. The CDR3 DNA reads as TGCAGTGCGCCAGGACAGGGAAGATTGGACAATGAGCAGTTCTTC.

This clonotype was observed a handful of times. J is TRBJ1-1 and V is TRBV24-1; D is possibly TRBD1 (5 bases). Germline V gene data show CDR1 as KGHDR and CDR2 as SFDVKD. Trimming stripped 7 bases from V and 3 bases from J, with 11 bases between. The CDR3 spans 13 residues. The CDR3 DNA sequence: TGTGCCACCAGAGCCGACAGATACACTGAAGCTTTCTTT. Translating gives CATRADRYTEAFF.

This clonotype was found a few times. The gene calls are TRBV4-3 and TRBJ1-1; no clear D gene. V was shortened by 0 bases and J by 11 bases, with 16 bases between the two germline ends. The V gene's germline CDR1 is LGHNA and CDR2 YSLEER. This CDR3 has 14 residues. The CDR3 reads CASSQDVTGFRAFF. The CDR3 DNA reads TGCGCCAGCAGCCAAGATGTTACGGGCTTTCGGGCTTTCTTT.

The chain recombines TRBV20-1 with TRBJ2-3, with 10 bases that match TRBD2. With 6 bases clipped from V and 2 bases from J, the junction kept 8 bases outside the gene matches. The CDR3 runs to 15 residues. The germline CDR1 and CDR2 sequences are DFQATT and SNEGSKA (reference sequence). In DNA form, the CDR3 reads TGCAGTGCCGACGGGACTAGCGCATTCACAGATACGCAGTATTTT. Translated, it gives CSADGTSAFTDTQYF.

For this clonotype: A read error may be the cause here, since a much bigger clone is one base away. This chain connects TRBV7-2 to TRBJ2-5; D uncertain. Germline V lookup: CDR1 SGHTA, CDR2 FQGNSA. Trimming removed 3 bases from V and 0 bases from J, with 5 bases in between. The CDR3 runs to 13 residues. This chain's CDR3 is CASSLNNQETQYF. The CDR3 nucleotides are TGTGCCAGCAGCTTGAACAACCAAGAGACCCAGTACTTC.